This T cell receptor (beta chain) stems from a study of vaccination and CD4 T cells after COVID-19. Across the study: Post-vaccination samples were procured at a median of approximately 70 days following dose two (range 14 to 241).

Worth noting for this clonotype: As yet, its antigen is unknown.

An Oncomine TCR Beta short-read assay was used to sequence the DNA from cultured CD4+ T cells. It was from cultured CD4+ T cells that genomic DNA was extracted. TCRdb re-called the PCR reads with MiXCR, one entry per CDR3 protein. The sample consists of approximately 9,300 distinct CDR3 sequences, less than 40% of them appearing once. J was trimmed by 0 bases and V by 4 bases; bases with no gene match: 9. The length of the CDR3 is 17 residues. CDR1 and CDR2 (germline): MNHNS, SASEGT. Treatment meaning: approximately nine-day PBMC culture with coronavirus spike peptide pools or control peptides (ViraFEST assay). CD4+ T cells of the unexposed donor were collected before the COVID-19 pandemic (2011-2018). ViraFEST grew antigen-specific T cells using peptide pools, then sequenced TCRs. It was on days 3 and 7 that half the medium was replaced with fresh IL-2 medium. Four cold-coronavirus spikes and SARS-CoV-2 S/N were the probes applied, cells permitting, to CD4+ T cells from unexposed donors.

The receptor was isolated from a human donor in good health. The sequenced sample was CD4+ T cells from blood, cultured in vitro. V gene TRBV6-1 combines with J gene TRBJ2-3, with 8 bases matching TRBD2. The CDR3 protein is CASSARGGLPSTDTQYF. CDR3 in DNA: TGTGCCAGCAGTGCCCGGGGGGGGTTACCTAGCACAGATACGCAGTATTTT.